Listed below are T cell receptor beta chains from one sample, sequenced in a study of blood T cell repertoires in COVID-19. This table comes from immunoSEQ multiplex PCR, and its TCRdb copy is limited to in-frame clones, with some not included. Here the sample spans hundreds of thousands of clones, about 87% being singletons. Input material: PBMCs or T cells enriched from blood (not recorded which). These TCRs come from a woman in her late teens or twenties who had recovered from COVID-19. Each CDR3 is given with its conserved first and last residue. A D gene is named only where the DNA matches it firmly.

V	D	J	CDR3	DNA
TRBV10-1	TRBD1	TRBJ1-6	CASRPTGVEGFSPLHF	TGCGCCAGCAGACCGACAGGGGTAGAAGGTTTCTCACCCCTCCACTTT
TRBV19	TRBD1	TRBJ1-1	CASSTQTGGNSEAFF	TGTGCCAGTAGTACTCAGACAGGGGGCAATTCTGAAGCTTTCTTT
TRBV6-6	NA	TRBJ1-1	CASSLQYPEAFF	TGTGCCAGCAGTTTACAGTACCCTGAAGCTTTCTTT
TRBV24-1	NA	TRBJ1-2	CATSAARGNGYTF	TGTGCCACCAGTGCCGCTAGGGGGAATGGCTACACCTTC
TRBV7-6	TRBD1	TRBJ1-1	CASSPRQGFEAFF	TGTGCCAGCAGTCCTCGACAGGGGTTTGAAGCTTTCTTT
TRBV28	NA	TRBJ1-2	CASRTGGNTNYGYTF	TGTGCCAGCAGGACAGGAGGAAACACTAACTATGGCTACACCTTC
TRBV2	NA	TRBJ1-5	CASSASTSNQPQHF	TGTGCCAGCAGTGCGAGTACGAGCAATCAGCCCCAGCATTTT
TRBV5-1	TRBD1	TRBJ2-7	CASSPTGTAIYEQYF	TGCGCCAGCAGCCCGACCGGGACAGCGATCTACGAGCAGTACTTC
TRBV19	TRBD2	TRBJ2-2	CASGTTPDTGELFF	TGTGCCAGTGGGACTACCCCTGACACCGGGGAGCTGTTTTTT
TRBV6-2/TRBV6-3	NA	TRBJ1-4	CASTPSSGVLFF	TGTGCCAGCACCCCATCGTCCGGAGTTCTGTTTTTT
TRBV7-9	TRBD1	TRBJ2-7	CASSSTGEQYF	TGTGCCAGCAGCTCGACAGGGGAGCAGTACTTC
TRBV28	TRBD1	TRBJ1-1	CASSLPQGAEAFF	TGTGCCAGCAGTTTACCACAGGGGGCTGAAGCTTTCTTT
TRBV10-3	TRBD1	TRBJ1-2	CAISFLPGQGNYGYTF	TGTGCCATCAGCTTCTTACCGGGACAGGGGAACTATGGCTACACCTTC
TRBV6-5	NA	TRBJ1-2	CASTGQWNYGYTF	TGTGCCAGCACCGGACAGTGGAACTATGGCTACACCTTC
TRBV5-1	TRBD2	TRBJ2-5	CASSALTGLDGTQYF	TGCGCCAGCAGCGCTTTGACGGGACTAGATGGGACCCAGTACTTC
TRBV3-1/TRBV3-2	TRBD1	TRBJ1-2	CASSQLGQGNYGYTF	TGTGCCAGCAGCCAATTAGGACAGGGCAACTATGGCTACACCTTC
TRBV9	TRBD2	TRBJ2-3	CASSAQPAGGTDTQYF	TGTGCCAGCAGCGCCCAGCCAGCGGGAGGAACAGATACGCAGTATTTT
TRBV28	TRBD2	TRBJ2-5	CASSSPGGRAGETQYF	TGTGCCAGCAGTTCCCCTGGCGGGAGGGCCGGGGAGACCCAGTACTTC
TRBV12-3/TRBV12-4	NA	TRBJ1-5	CASSGVPQPQHF	TGTGCCAGCAGCGGGGTGCCTCAGCCCCAGCATTTT
TRBV5-5	TRBD1	TRBJ2-7	CASSLTAGGGSYF	TGTGCCAGCAGCTTGACTGCAGGGGGTGGGTCGTACTTC
TRBV2	NA	TRBJ1-2	CASPRPTGYTF	TGTGCCAGCCCCCGCCCTACTGGCTACACCTTC
TRBV10-3	TRBD1	TRBJ1-3	CAGRQGNSGNTIYF	TGTGCCGGCCGACAGGGCAACTCTGGAAACACCATATATTTT
TRBV3-1/TRBV3-2	TRBD1	TRBJ1-1	CASSPSLQGQGKMNTEAFF	TGTGCCAGCAGCCCAAGCCTACAGGGACAGGGGAAAATGAACACTGAAGCTTTCTTT
TRBV19	NA	TRBJ2-3	CASGKQETDTQYF	TGTGCCAGTGGCAAACAAGAAACAGATACGCAGTATTTT